Below, 8 T cell receptor beta chains from the same sample are listed, as sequenced in a study of neurological immune-mediated disorders. A single record per CDR3 protein comes from TCRdb applying MiXCR to the 5' RACE reads. The table lists 75,000 to 95,000 distinct CDR3 sequences, 17% of them singletons. Sequencing used PBMCs. Every receptor here comes from a woman aged 35 to 49 in good health.

This clonotype was counted at least ten times. The rearrangement joins TRBV7-2 to TRBJ1-4; weak D call: TRBD1 (5 bases). Trimming shortened V by 5 bases and J by 11 bases, and 15 bases separated the two germline ends. The CDR3 totals 13 residues. Germline V gene data show CDR1 as SGHTA and CDR2 as FQGNSA. In DNA form, the CDR3 reads TGTGCCAGCAGCCCCAAGCAACGGGACAAACTGTTTTTT. Translation: CASSPKQRDKLFF.

Ten or more counts support this clonotype. V and J are TRBV20-1 and TRBJ2-2; D remains ambiguous. With 6 bases removed from V and 0 bases from J, the gap between germline ends came to 5 bases. The V gene's germline CDR1 is DFQATT and CDR2 SNEGSKA (reference sequence). The CDR3 length is 12 residues. The CDR3 DNA is TGCAGTGCCAGCTCGAACACCGGGGAGCTGTTTTTT. Residues: CSASSNTGELFF.

This clonotype was counted many times. The CDR3 coding sequence is TGCGCCAGCAGCATCGGGACAGGGAGACACAATGAGCAGTTCTTC. Its protein product is CASSIGTGRHNEQFF. The gene calls are TRBV5-1 and TRBJ2-1; 9 bases fit TRBD1. The V gene end was trimmed by 4 bases and the J gene end by 5 bases; junction bases not matched to a gene: 7. CDR3 length equals 15 residues. In germline, CDR1 is SGHRS, CDR2 YFSETQ.

This clonotype showed up many times. The V call is TRBV6-5, the J call TRBJ2-2; the D is unclear. CDR1 MNHEY and CDR2 SVGAGI come from the germline V gene. The V end was cut by 5 bases, the J end by 2 bases, with 3 bases between. The CDR3 sequence is 12 residues long. CDR3 amino acids: CASSPNTGELFF. The CDR3 bases are TGTGCCAGCAGTCCCAACACCGGGGAGCTGTTTTTT.

This clonotype was counted many times. The rearrangement joins TRBV18 to TRBJ1-1; no firm D call. The CDR3 length is 14 residues. The V and J ends lost 0 bases and 4 bases respectively, with 9 bases between them. Per germline, CDR1 KGHSH and CDR2 LQKENI. In DNA, the CDR3 is TGTGCCAGCTCACCACCGGGAAGAGGCACTGAAGCTTTCTTT. The encoded protein is CASSPPGRGTEAFF.

This clonotype was found many times. This chain links TRBV7-8 with TRBJ2-7; a weak D match, TRBD1 (5 bases). Between the trimmed V and J ends, which lost 1 base and 5 bases, there was a span of 12 bases. This CDR3 contains 14 residues. Germline loops: CDR1 SGHVS, CDR2 FQNEAQ. The CDR3 loop reads CASSLGTLGDEQYV. The CDR3 DNA follows: TGTGCCAGCAGCTTAGGCACGTTAGGGGACGAGCAGTACGTC.

This clonotype was recorded many times. The chain joins TRBV6-2 or TRBV6-3 to TRBJ1-5, with no clear D. CDR1 is MNHEY and CDR2 is SVGEGT in the germline V gene. CDR3 length equals 15 residues. The V gene lost 2 bases and the J gene lost 9 bases, with 17 bases spanning the gap. The CDR3 is CASSYLDPLRGPQHF. The CDR3 DNA sequence: TGTGCCAGCAGTTACCTAGACCCCCTCCGGGGGCCCCAGCATTTT.

This clonotype was recorded many times. The chain has TRBV7-6 and TRBJ1-1; D gene ambiguous. CDR3 length equals 13 residues. Germline loops: CDR1 SGHVS, CDR2 FNYEAQ. V was shortened by 5 bases and J by 9 bases, with 16 bases between the two germline ends. The CDR3 DNA sequence: TGTGCCAGCAGCCCACTGAGAGGGCCCAAAGCTTTCTTT. It yields the protein CASSPLRGPKAFF.